These T cell receptor beta chains were read from a single sample in a study of OX40 agonist ivuxolimab in advanced cancers. The data were produced by immunoSEQ multiplex PCR, yet TCRdb's version contains in-frame clones alone and is incomplete. The profile shows 39,000 or so clones, roughly 92% of them singletons. Material: CD4+ or CD8+ T cells sorted from blood, obtained in a trial of the OX40 agonist ivuxolimab. The receptors shown here come from an adult with an advanced solid tumor such as melanoma, head and neck, liver or kidney cancer. Both conserved end residues are part of each CDR3. Each record gives: V gene, J gene, D gene, CDR3 protein, CDR3 DNA. The D gene is left open where the match is weak.

v_gene: TRBV7-9; j_gene: TRBJ2-1; d_gene: -; CDR3aa: CASSPGTLKEQFF; CDR3nt: TGTGCCAGCAGCCCCGGGACCCTGAAGGAGCAGTTCTTC
v_gene: TRBV6-4; j_gene: TRBJ2-5; d_gene: TRBD2; CDR3aa: CASSDGLAGGPKETQYF; CDR3nt: TGTGCCAGCAGTGACGGACTAGCGGGAGGGCCGAAAGAGACCCAGTACTTC
v_gene: TRBV29-1; j_gene: TRBJ2-7; d_gene: -; CDR3aa: CSVTRTDSYEQYF; CDR3nt: TGCAGCGTTACTAGGACAGACTCCTACGAGCAGTACTTC
v_gene: TRBV14; j_gene: TRBJ2-1; d_gene: -; CDR3aa: CASSQDRLTTMSRYNEQFF; CDR3nt: TGTGCCAGCAGCCAAGATAGACTAACCACAATGAGTAGGTACAATGAGCAGTTCTTC
v_gene: TRBV30; j_gene: TRBJ1-2; d_gene: -; CDR3aa: CAWSLGARGYTF; CDR3nt: TGTGCCTGGTCACTGGGGGCACGCGGCTACACCTTC
v_gene: TRBV30; j_gene: TRBJ2-7; d_gene: -; CDR3aa: CAWSAGHSYEQYF; CDR3nt: TGTGCCTGGAGTGCCGGACACTCCTACGAGCAGTACTTC
v_gene: TRBV11-1; j_gene: TRBJ1-3; d_gene: TRBD1; CDR3aa: CASSLAADRLDGNTIYF; CDR3nt: TGTGCCAGCAGCTTAGCCGCGGACAGGCTGGATGGAAACACCATATATTTT
v_gene: TRBV11-3; j_gene: TRBJ2-5; d_gene: -; CDR3aa: CASSPTAQDQETQYF; CDR3nt: TGTGCCAGCAGCCCCACCGCCCAAGACCAAGAGACCCAGTACTTC
v_gene: TRBV19; j_gene: TRBJ2-1; d_gene: TRBD2; CDR3aa: CASSTTSGSEQFF; CDR3nt: TGTGCCAGTAGTACGACTAGCGGGAGCGAGCAGTTCTTC
v_gene: TRBV27; j_gene: TRBJ2-3; d_gene: -; CDR3aa: CASRRGGYSTDTQYF; CDR3nt: TGTGCCAGCAGGAGGGGTGGGTATAGCACAGATACGCAGTATTTT